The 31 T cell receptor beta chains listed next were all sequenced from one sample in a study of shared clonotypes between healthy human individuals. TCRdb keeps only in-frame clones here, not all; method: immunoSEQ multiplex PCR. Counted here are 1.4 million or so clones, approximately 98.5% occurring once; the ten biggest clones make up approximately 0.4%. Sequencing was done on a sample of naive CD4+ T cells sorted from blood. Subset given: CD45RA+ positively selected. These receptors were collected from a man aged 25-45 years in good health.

The CDR3, as DNA: TGTGCCAGCAGTATCCCTTTCTGGGGGGCTGACTATGGCTACACCTTC. This translates into CASSIPFWGADYGYTF. The chain employs TRBV28 and TRBJ1-2, with a weak D call TRBD1 (6 bases). The CDR3 consists of 16 residues. CDR1 is MDHEN, CDR2 SYDVKM, per germline. With 5 bases removed from V and 3 bases from J, the gap between germline ends came to 19 bases.

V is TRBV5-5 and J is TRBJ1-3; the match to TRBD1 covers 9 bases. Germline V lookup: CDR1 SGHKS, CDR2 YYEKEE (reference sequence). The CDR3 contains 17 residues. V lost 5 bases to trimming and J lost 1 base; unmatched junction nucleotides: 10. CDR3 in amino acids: CASSFRDRASSGNTIYF. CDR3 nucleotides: TGTGCCAGCAGTTTCCGGGACAGGGCTTCGTCTGGAAACACCATATATTTT. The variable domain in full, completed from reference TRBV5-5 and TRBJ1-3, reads DAGVTQSPTHLIKTRGQQVTLRCSPISGHKSVSWYQQVLGQGPQFIFQYYEKEERGRGNFPDRFSARQFPNYSSELNVNALLLGDSALYLCASSFRDRASSGNTIYFGEGSWLTVV.

The chain's CDR3 is CASNDRALYEQYF. The CDR3 DNA is TGTGCCAGCAACGACCGGGCCCTCTACGAGCAGTACTTC. This rearrangement joins TRBV6-6 to TRBJ2-7; D is undetermined. This CDR3 region has 13 residues. V was shortened by 7 bases and J by 3 bases, with 13 bases between the two germline ends. The germline V gene has CDR1 MNHNY and CDR2 SVGAGI (reference sequence).

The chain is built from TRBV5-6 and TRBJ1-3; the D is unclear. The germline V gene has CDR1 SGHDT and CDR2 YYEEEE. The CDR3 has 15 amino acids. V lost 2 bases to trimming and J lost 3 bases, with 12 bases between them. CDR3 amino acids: CASSFLVDVGNTIYF. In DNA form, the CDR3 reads TGTGCCAGCAGCTTCCTCGTGGACGTTGGAAACACCATATATTTT.

The CDR3 DNA reads as TGTGCCAGCAGCTCGAGACAGGGAATCTACGAGCAGTACTTC. Protein product: CASSSRQGIYEQYF. The chain has TRBV7-2 and TRBJ2-7; TRBD1 aligns across 7 bases. This CDR3 region has 14 residues. V lost 4 bases and J lost 3; bases outside the gene matches: 6. Germline V gene lookup returns CDR1 SGHTA and CDR2 FQGNSA.

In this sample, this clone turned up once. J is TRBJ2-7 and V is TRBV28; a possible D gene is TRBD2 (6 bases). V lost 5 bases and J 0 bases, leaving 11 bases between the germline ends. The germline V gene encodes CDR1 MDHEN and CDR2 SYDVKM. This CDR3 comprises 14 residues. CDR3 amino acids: CASSPDYHSYEQYF. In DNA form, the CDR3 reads TGTGCCAGCAGTCCGGACTACCACTCCTACGAGCAGTACTTC. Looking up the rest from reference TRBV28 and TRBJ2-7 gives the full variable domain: DVKVTQSSRYLVKRTGEKVFLECVQDMDHENMFWYRQDPGLGLRLIYFSYDVKMKEKGDIPEGYSVSREKKERFSLILESASTNQTSMYLCASSPDYHSYEQYFGPGTRLTVT.

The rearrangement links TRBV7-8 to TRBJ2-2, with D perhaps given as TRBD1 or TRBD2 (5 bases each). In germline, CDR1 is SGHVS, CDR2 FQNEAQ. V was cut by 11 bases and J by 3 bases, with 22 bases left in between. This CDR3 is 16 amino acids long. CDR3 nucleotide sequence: TGTGCCGGTAGCAGGAGGACAACGTCGGACACCGGGGAGCTGTTTTTT. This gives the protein CAGSRRTTSDTGELFF.

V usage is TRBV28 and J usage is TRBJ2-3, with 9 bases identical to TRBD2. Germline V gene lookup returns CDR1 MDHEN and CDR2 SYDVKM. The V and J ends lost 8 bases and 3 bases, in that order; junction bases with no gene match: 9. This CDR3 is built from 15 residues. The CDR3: CASLGSGRGTDTQYF. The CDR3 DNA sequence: TGTGCCAGCCTTGGTAGCGGGAGAGGAACAGATACGCAGTATTTT.

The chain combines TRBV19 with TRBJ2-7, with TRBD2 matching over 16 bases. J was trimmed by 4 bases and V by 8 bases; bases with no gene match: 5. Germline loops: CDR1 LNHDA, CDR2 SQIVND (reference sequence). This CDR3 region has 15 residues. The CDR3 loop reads CASGTSGRGGYEQYF. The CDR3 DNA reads TGTGCCAGTGGGACTAGCGGGAGGGGAGGTTACGAGCAGTACTTC.

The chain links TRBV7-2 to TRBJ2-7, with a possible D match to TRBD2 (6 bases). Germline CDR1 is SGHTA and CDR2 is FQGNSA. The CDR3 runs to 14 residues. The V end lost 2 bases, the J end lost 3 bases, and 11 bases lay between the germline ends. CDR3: CASSLLGRGYEQYF. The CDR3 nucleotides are TGTGCCAGCAGCTTACTCGGGCGGGGCTACGAGCAGTACTTC.

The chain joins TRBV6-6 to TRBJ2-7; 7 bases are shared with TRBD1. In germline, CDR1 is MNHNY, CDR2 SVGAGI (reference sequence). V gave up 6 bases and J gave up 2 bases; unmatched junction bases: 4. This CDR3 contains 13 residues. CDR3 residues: CASSAGGPYEQYF. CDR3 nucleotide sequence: TGTGCCAGCAGCGCAGGGGGACCCTACGAGCAGTACTTC.

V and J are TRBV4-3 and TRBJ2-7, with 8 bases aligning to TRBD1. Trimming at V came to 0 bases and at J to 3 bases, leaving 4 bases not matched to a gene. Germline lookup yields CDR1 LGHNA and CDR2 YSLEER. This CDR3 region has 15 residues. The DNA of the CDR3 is TGCGCCAGCAGCCAAGAAAGGGGACAGGTCTACGAGCAGTACTTC. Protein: CASSQERGQVYEQYF.

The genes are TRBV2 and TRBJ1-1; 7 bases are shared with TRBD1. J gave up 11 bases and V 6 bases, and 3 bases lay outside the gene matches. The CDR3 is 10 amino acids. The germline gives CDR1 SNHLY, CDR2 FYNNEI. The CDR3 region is CASSDRAAFF. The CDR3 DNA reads TGTGCCAGCAGCGACAGGGCGGCTTTCTTT.

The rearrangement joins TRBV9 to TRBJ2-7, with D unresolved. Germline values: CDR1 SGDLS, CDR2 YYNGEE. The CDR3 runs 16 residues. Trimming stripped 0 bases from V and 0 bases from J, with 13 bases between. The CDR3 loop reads CASSVAGSQFSYEQYF. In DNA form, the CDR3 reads TGTGCCAGCAGCGTAGCCGGTTCCCAGTTCTCCTACGAGCAGTACTTC.

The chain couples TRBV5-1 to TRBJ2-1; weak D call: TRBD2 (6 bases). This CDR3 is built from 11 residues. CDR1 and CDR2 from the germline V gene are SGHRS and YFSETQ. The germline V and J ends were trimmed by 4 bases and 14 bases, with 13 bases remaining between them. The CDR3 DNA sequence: TGCGCCAGCAGCCAGGACTACAGTAAGTTCTTC. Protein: CASSQDYSKFF.

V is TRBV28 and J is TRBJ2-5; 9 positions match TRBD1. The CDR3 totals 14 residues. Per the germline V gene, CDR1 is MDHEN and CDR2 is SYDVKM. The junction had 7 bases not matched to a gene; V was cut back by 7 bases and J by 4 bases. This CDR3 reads CASTFTGGRETQYF. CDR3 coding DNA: TGTGCCAGCACCTTTACAGGGGGCCGAGAGACCCAGTACTTC.

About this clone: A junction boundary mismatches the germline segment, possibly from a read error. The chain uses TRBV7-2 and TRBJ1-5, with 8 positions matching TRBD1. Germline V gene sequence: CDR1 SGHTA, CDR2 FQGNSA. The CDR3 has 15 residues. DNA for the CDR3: TGTGCCAGCACCTTAGGGCCAGGGGGCGATCAGCCCCAGCATTTT. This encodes CASTLGPGGDQPQHF.

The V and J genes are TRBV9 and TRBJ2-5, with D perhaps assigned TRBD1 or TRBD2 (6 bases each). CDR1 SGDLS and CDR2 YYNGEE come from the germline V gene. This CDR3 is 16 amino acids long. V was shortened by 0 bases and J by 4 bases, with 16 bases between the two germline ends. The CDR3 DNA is TGTGCCAGCAGCGTAGGTGGGGGGCGCGGGGCAGAGACCCAGTACTTC. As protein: CASSVGGGRGAETQYF.

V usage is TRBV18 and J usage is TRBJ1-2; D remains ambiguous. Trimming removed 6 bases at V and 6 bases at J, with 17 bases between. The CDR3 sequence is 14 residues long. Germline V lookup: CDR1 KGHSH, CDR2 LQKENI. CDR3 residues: CASSNTGALNGYTF. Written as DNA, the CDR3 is TGTGCCAGCTCGAACACTGGAGCCTTGAATGGCTACACCTTC.

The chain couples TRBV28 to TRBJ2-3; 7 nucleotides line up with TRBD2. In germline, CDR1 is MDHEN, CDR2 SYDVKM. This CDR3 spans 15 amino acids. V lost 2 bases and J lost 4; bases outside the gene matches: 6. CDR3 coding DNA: TGTGCCAGCAGTTTAATCGGCGGGAGATCAGATACGCAGTATTTT. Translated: CASSLIGGRSDTQYF.

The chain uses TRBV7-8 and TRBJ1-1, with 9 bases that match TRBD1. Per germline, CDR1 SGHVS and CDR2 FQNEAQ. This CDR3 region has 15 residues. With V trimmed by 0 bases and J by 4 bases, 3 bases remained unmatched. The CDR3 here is CASSLARDRVTEAFF. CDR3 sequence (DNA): TGTGCCAGCAGCTTAGCCCGGGACAGGGTCACTGAAGCTTTCTTT.

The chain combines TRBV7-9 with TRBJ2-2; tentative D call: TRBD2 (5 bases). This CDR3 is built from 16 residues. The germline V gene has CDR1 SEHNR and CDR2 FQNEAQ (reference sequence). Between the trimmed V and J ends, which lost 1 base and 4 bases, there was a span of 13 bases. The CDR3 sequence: CASSLGSLAPTGELFF. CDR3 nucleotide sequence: TGTGCCAGCAGCTTAGGTAGCTTAGCGCCCACCGGGGAGCTGTTTTTT.

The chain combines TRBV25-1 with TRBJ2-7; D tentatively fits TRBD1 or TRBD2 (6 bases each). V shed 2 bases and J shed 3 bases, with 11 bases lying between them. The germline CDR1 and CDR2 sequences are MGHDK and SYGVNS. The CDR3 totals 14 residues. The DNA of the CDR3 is TGTGCCAGCAGTGAACCGGGGGCTAGCTACGAGCAGTACTTC. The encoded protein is CASSEPGASYEQYF.

Written as DNA, the CDR3 is TGTGCCAGCAGCGTACTAGGTAGTGAGCAGTTCTTC. It codes for CASSVLGSEQFF. The gene calls are TRBV9 and TRBJ2-1, with D unresolved. The V end was cut by 1 base, the J end by 9 bases, with 8 bases between. This CDR3 region has 12 residues. Germline V lookup: CDR1 SGDLS, CDR2 YYNGEE.

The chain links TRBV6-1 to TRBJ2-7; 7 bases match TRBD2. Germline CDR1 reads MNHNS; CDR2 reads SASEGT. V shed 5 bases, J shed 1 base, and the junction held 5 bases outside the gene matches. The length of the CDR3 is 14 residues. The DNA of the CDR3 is TGTGCCAGCAGTACCTTGGGGGGGTCCTACGAGCAGTACTTC. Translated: CASSTLGGSYEQYF.

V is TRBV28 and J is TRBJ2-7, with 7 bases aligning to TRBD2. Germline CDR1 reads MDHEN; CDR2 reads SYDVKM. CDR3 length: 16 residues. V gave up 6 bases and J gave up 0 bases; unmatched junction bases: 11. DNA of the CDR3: TGTGCCAGCAGACCCTTAGGAGAGCGGGACTCCTACGAGCAGTACTTC. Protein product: CASRPLGERDSYEQYF.

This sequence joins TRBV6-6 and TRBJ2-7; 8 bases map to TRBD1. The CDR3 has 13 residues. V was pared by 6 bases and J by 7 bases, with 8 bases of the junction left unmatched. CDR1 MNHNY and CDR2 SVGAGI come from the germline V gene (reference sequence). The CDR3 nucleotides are TGTGCCAGCAGCCTAAGACAGGGGTGGGAGCAGTACTTC. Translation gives CASSLRQGWEQYF.

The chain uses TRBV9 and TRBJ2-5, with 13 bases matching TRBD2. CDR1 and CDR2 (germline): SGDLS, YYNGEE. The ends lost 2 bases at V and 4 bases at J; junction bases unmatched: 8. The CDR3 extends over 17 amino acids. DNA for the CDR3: TGTGCCAGCAGCGTGGACACTAGCGGGAGGGCACGAGAGACCCAGTACTTC. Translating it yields CASSVDTSGRARETQYF.

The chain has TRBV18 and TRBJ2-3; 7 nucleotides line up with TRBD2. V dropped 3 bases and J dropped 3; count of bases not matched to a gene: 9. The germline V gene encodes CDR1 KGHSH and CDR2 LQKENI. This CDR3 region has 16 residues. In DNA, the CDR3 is TGTGCCAGCTCACCCTTGCCTGCGGGAGAGACAGATACGCAGTATTTT. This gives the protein CASSPLPAGETDTQYF.

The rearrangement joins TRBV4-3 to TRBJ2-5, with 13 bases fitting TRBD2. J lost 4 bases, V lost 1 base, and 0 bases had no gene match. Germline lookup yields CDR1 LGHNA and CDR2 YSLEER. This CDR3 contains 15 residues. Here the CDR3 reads CASSQGLAGGETQYF. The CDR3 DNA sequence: TGCGCCAGCAGCCAAGGACTAGCGGGAGGAGAGACCCAGTACTTC.

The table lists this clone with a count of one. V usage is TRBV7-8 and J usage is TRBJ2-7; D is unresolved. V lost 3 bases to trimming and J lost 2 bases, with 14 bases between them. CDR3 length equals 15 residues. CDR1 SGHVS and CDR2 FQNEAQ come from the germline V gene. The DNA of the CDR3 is TGTGCCAGCAGCTTCGGACCAATCTCCACCTACGAGCAGTACTTC. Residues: CASSFGPISTYEQYF.